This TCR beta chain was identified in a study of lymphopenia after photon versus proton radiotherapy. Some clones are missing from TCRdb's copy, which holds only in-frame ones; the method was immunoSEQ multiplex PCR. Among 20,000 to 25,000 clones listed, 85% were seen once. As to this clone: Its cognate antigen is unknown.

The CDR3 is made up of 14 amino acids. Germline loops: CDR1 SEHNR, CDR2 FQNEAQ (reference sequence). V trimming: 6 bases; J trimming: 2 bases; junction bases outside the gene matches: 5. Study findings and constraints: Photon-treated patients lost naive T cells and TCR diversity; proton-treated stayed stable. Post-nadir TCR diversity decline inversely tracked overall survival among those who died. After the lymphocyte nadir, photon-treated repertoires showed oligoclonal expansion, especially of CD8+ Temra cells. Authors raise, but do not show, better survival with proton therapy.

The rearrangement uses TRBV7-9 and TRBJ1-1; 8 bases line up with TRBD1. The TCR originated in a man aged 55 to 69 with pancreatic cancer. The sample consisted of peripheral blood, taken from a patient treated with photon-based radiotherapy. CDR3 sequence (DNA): TGTGCCAGCAGACTGGGACAGGTCAACACTGAAGCTTTCTTT. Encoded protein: CASRLGQVNTEAFF.